The 26 T cell receptor beta chains below come from one sample, sequenced in a study of CD4+ T cells in melanoma. Assay used: immunoSEQ multiplex PCR; TCRdb lists only in-frame clones, some missing. Altogether 120,000 to 150,000 clones are present, 92% being singletons, with the ten largest covering about 1.6%. Every receptor here comes from a human donor with melanoma.

CDR3 nucleotides: TGTGCCAGCAGCCGACCAGGGGGCACTGAAGCTTTCTTT. Translation: CASSRPGGTEAFF. The chain links TRBV7-8 to TRBJ1-1, with TRBD1 matching over 7 bases. This CDR3 is built from 13 residues. Germline V gene lookup returns CDR1 SGHVS and CDR2 FQNEAQ. V was pared by 5 bases and J by 4 bases, with 4 bases of the junction left unmatched.

On this clone itself: The sample holds other DNA sequences that translate to the same CDR3. In nucleotides, the CDR3 is TGTGCCTGGAGTGAGGGCGGTAGTGGTGAAAAACTGTTTTTT. Translation: CAWSEGGSGEKLFF. The rearrangement uses TRBV30 and TRBJ1-4; D is unresolved. This CDR3 contains 14 residues. Germline V gene sequence: CDR1 GTSNPN, CDR2 SVGIG (reference sequence). V lost 1 base and J lost 7, with 13 bases in between. The whole variable domain, remainder taken from reference TRBV30 and TRBJ1-4, is SQTIHQWPATLVQPVGSPLSLECTVEGTSNPNLYWYRQAAGRGLQLLFYSVGIGQISSEVPQNLSASRPQDRQFILSSKKLLLSDSGFYLCAWSEGGSGEKLFFGSGTQLSVL.

This chain joins TRBV4-2 and TRBJ1-4; unclear D gene. The V gene lost 1 base and the J gene lost 6 bases, with 15 bases spanning the gap. The CDR3 spans 16 residues. The V gene's germline CDR1 is LGHNA and CDR2 YNFKEQ. CDR3 region: CASSQGTRRVDEKLFF. Here the CDR3 DNA reads TGTGCCAGCAGCCAAGGGACCAGGAGGGTGGATGAAAAACTGTTTTTT.

As regards this clone: Other DNA sequences in this specimen translate into the identical CDR3. This chain links TRBV4-2 with TRBJ1-1; D is unresolved. The germline gives CDR1 LGHNA, CDR2 YNFKEQ. The CDR3 spans 17 residues. The ends were cut back, 0 bases at V and 0 bases at J, with 14 bases in the middle. As DNA, the CDR3 is TGTGCCAGCAGCCAAGATTCACACCTTGGGCTGAACACTGAAGCTTTCTTT. Translating gives CASSQDSHLGLNTEAFF.

This clone has a handful of counts. The gene calls are TRBV5-6 and TRBJ2-5; D ambiguous. CDR1 SGHDT and CDR2 YYEEEE come from the germline V gene. V lost 2 bases and J lost 1, with 9 bases in between. The CDR3 covers 14 residues. Written as DNA, the CDR3 is TGTGCCAGCAGCTTAGTGGGCAGCCAAGAGACCCAGTACTTC. Translating it yields CASSLVGSQETQYF.

The V and J genes are TRBV6-5 and TRBJ2-7, with 9 bases lining up with TRBD1. After removal of 2 bases from V and 6 bases from J, the junction contained 5 bases not matched to a gene. The germline gives CDR1 MNHEY, CDR2 SVGAGI. This CDR3 is 14 amino acids long. The CDR3 sequence: CASSYVGTGSEQYF. The CDR3 region has the DNA TGTGCCAGCAGTTACGTTGGGACAGGGAGCGAGCAGTACTTC.

The J gene is TRBJ1-1, the V gene TRBV5-1; D ambiguous. CDR1 SGHRS and CDR2 YFSETQ come from the germline V gene. The ends were cut back, 0 bases at V and 6 bases at J, with 9 bases in the middle. The CDR3 runs 13 residues. CDR3 sequence: CASSLDGESEAFF. The CDR3 nucleotides are TGCGCCAGCAGCTTGGATGGGGAGTCTGAAGCTTTCTTT. Full variable domain (missing parts from reference TRBV5-1 and TRBJ1-1): KAGVTQTPRYLIKTRGQQVTLSCSPISGHRSVSWYQQTPGQGLQFLFEYFSETQRNKGNFPGRFSGRQFSNSRSEMNVSTLELGDSALYLCASSLDGESEAFFGQGTRLTVV.

The V gene is TRBV28, the J gene TRBJ1-2, with a possible D match to TRBD1 (5 bases). V lost 4 bases and J 13 bases, leaving 13 bases between the germline ends. Per the germline V gene, CDR1 is MDHEN and CDR2 is SYDVKM. The CDR3 consists of 11 residues. CDR3 loop: CASSSTRGLTF. Written as DNA, the CDR3 is TGTGCCAGCAGTTCCACACGGGGACTCACCTTC.

The chain is built from TRBV30 and TRBJ1-1, with D perhaps TRBD1 (6 bases). Trimming shortened V by 4 bases and J by 6 bases, and 9 bases separated the two germline ends. There are 11 residues in the CDR3. Germline values: CDR1 GTSNPN, CDR2 SVGIG (reference sequence). The CDR3 nucleotides are TGTGCCTGGACCTACAGGGCTGAAGCTTTCTTT. Translated, it gives CAWTYRAEAFF.

The chain uses TRBV30 and TRBJ2-7; D is unresolved. This CDR3 comprises 13 residues. V lost 5 bases and J lost 6, with 17 bases in between. Germline CDR1 reads GTSNPN; CDR2 reads SVGIG (reference sequence). The DNA for the CDR3 is TGTGCCTGGGCGCCCGCAGCGACGGGCGAGCAGTACTTC. Protein product: CAWAPAATGEQYF.

This chain links TRBV4-1 with TRBJ2-3; D is unresolved. The germline gives CDR1 MGHRA, CDR2 YSYEKL. The V end lost 4 bases, the J end lost 6 bases, and 14 bases lay between the germline ends. The CDR3 is made up of 14 amino acids. CDR3 nucleotides: TGCGCCAGCAGCCTCAGACGACCTGGGGATACGCAGTATTTT. Protein sequence: CASSLRRPGDTQYF.

The chain employs TRBV6-1 and TRBJ1-5; D is ambiguous. In germline, CDR1 is MNHNS, CDR2 SASEGT. V was shortened by 8 bases and J by 3 bases, with 14 bases between the two germline ends. The CDR3 is 14 residues long. The CDR3 loop is CASERGRDNQPQHF. CDR3 coding DNA: TGTGCCAGCGAGCGCGGTAGGGACAATCAGCCCCAGCATTTT.

This rearrangement joins TRBV30 to TRBJ1-6; TRBD1 aligns across 7 bases. This CDR3 contains 17 residues. The V segment lost 5 bases and the J segment 10 bases; nucleotides outside the gene matches: 20. Looked up from germline, CDR1 is GTSNPN and CDR2 is SVGIG (reference sequence). The CDR3 loop is CAWESRQGIWSGSPLHF. For the CDR3, the DNA is TGTGCCTGGGAATCCAGACAGGGAATCTGGTCAGGATCACCCCTCCACTTT.

This sequence joins TRBV9 and TRBJ1-1; D uncertain. The CDR3 is 13 residues long. Trimming shortened V by 4 bases and J by 4 bases, and 11 bases separated the two germline ends. Germline lookup yields CDR1 SGDLS and CDR2 YYNGEE. CDR3 sequence (DNA): TGTGCCAGCAGCCTCGAGGTGAGCACTGAAGCTTTCTTT. This encodes CASSLEVSTEAFF. The variable domain in full, completed from reference TRBV9 and TRBJ1-1, reads DSGVTQTPKHLITATGQRVTLRCSPRSGDLSVYWYQQSLDQGLQFLIQYYNGEERAKGNILERFSAQQFPDLHSELNLSSLELGDSALYFCASSLEVSTEAFFGQGTRLTVV.

This rearrangement joins TRBV27 to TRBJ2-5; tentatively, D is TRBD2 (7 bases). Per germline, CDR1 MNHEY and CDR2 SMNVEV (reference sequence). V lost 4 bases and J 5 bases, leaving 17 bases between the germline ends. The CDR3 contains 15 residues. This CDR3 is CASSSLPGGGETQYF. The CDR3, as DNA: TGTGCCAGCAGTTCTTTGCCGGGGGGCGGTGAGACCCAGTACTTC.

The V and J genes are TRBV11-2 and TRBJ2-3, with 9 bases that match TRBD2. CDR3 length: 15 amino acids. Per the germline V gene, CDR1 is SGHAT and CDR2 is FQNNGV. Trimming at V came to 3 bases and at J to 6 bases, leaving 7 bases not matched to a gene. The CDR3 reads CASSFSGGGADTQYF. The CDR3 nucleotides read TGTGCCAGCAGCTTTTCTGGCGGGGGGGCCGATACGCAGTATTTT.

The genes are TRBV6-1 and TRBJ2-6; TRBD1 matches at 8 bases. The CDR3 runs 15 residues. The germline gives CDR1 MNHNS, CDR2 SASEGT. V gave up 9 bases and J gave up 4 bases; unmatched junction bases: 8. The CDR3 DNA sequence: TGTGCCAGTGCAGGGGGCTCTACCGGGGCCAACGTCCTGACTTTC. It codes for CASAGGSTGANVLTF.

The chain couples TRBV5-4 to TRBJ2-5; 7 nucleotides match TRBD1. The CDR3 spans 15 residues. Per germline, CDR1 SGHNT and CDR2 YYREEE (reference sequence). V lost 1 base, J lost 3 bases, and 6 bases stayed unmatched. CDR3 sequence reads: CASSLSGTDKETQYF. The CDR3 region has the DNA TGTGCCAGCAGCTTGTCTGGGACAGATAAAGAGACCCAGTACTTC.

This chain links TRBV5-1 with TRBJ2-1; 9 nucleotides line up with TRBD1. CDR3 length: 15 residues. The trim removed 0 bases at V and 4 bases at J, leaving 2 bases unmatched. Germline loops: CDR1 SGHRS, CDR2 YFSETQ. The CDR3 DNA is TGCGCCAGCAGCTTGGAGGGACAGGGTTACAATGAGCAGTTCTTC. This sequence encodes CASSLEGQGYNEQFF.

The rearrangement links TRBV18 to TRBJ1-2; TRBD1 is a possible D gene (5 bases). CDR1 and CDR2 (germline): KGHSH, LQKENI. The CDR3 contains 13 residues. Trimming shortened V by 2 bases and J by 7 bases, and 11 bases separated the two germline ends. The CDR3 loop reads CASSPIQGSGYTF. For the CDR3, the DNA is TGTGCCAGCTCACCAATCCAGGGTAGTGGCTACACCTTC.

This clone was observed a few times. J is TRBJ2-2 and V is TRBV6-1, with D perhaps TRBD2 (7 bases). Trimming removed 2 bases from V and 2 bases from J, with 12 bases in between. This CDR3 comprises 16 residues. Germline values: CDR1 MNHNS, CDR2 SASEGT. In nucleotides, the CDR3 is TGTGCCAGCAGTGAACAAGGGGGGGCAAACACCGGGGAGCTGTTTTTT. Translated: CASSEQGGANTGELFF.

The chain is built from TRBV7-9 and TRBJ2-5; no reliable D call. V dropped 5 bases and J dropped 9 bases, with 16 bases sitting between them. Germline V lookup: CDR1 SEHNR, CDR2 FQNEAQ (reference sequence). The CDR3 has 13 amino acids. For the CDR3, the DNA is TGTGCCAGCAGCCGTTCCGAGGTCTCAGCCCAGTACTTC. Translated, it gives CASSRSEVSAQYF.

This clone came up once. The chain joins TRBV9 to TRBJ2-7; 8 bases map to TRBD2. CDR3 length equals 15 residues. Germline V gene data show CDR1 as SGDLS and CDR2 as YYNGEE. V dropped 3 bases and J dropped 5; count of bases not matched to a gene: 10. Written as DNA, the CDR3 is TGTGCCAGCAGCGCCCGGGGGGGGGCCGAGGACGAGCAGTACTTC. Translating gives CASSARGGAEDEQYF.

The rearrangement links TRBV7-2 to TRBJ1-2; D may be TRBD1 (5 bases). Germline V CDR1 and CDR2: SGHTA, FQGNSA. V was clipped by 5 bases and J by 3 bases, with 10 bases between them. The CDR3 length is 13 residues. CDR3 loop: CASSTDRDYGYTF. Written as DNA, the CDR3 is TGTGCCAGCAGCACCGACAGAGACTATGGCTACACCTTC.

The gene calls are TRBV19 and TRBJ2-7; perhaps D is TRBD1 or TRBD2 (6 bases each). Germline V gives CDR1 LNHDA, CDR2 SQIVND (reference sequence). The CDR3 is made up of 16 amino acids. V gave up 5 bases and J gave up 1 base, with 18 bases separating them. DNA of the CDR3: TGTGCCAGTAGTCGTGGAGGGGACACGAGTTCCTACGAGCAGTACTTC. It encodes CASSRGGDTSSYEQYF.

The chain combines TRBV9 with TRBJ1-1, with a weak D call TRBD1 (5 bases). Germline assignment: CDR1 SGDLS and CDR2 YYNGEE. The V gene lost 0 bases and the J gene lost 3 bases, with 9 bases spanning the gap. This CDR3 is 14 amino acids long. In DNA form, the CDR3 reads TGTGCCAGCAGCGTAGCCTCCAGGGACACTGAAGCTTTCTTT. Its translation: CASSVASRDTEAFF.